The 30 T cell receptor beta chains below come from one sample, sequenced in a study of radiation and T cells in renal cell carcinoma. The protocol was immunoSEQ multiplex PCR, while the TCRdb copy is restricted to in-frame clones and leaves out a portion. Of 110,000 to 150,000 clones in the sample, around four fifths were seen once. As for time point: baseline pretreatment blood. Sample treatment: 15 Gy SBRT to primary tumor, nephrectomy 4 weeks later. Specimen: blood, collected from a patient whose treatment included radiotherapy and nephrectomy. These receptor sequences come from a woman between 50 and 59 years old with renal cell carcinoma.

The rearrangement joins TRBV4-1 to TRBJ1-1; D uncertain. This CDR3 region has 14 residues. Germline V gene lookup returns CDR1 MGHRA and CDR2 YSYEKL. V lost 0 bases to trimming and J lost 11 bases, with 16 bases between them. The CDR3 spells CASSQDRRAWPAFF. CDR3 in DNA: TGCGCCAGCAGCCAAGATCGGCGGGCCTGGCCCGCTTTCTTT.

The CDR3 nucleotides are TGTGCCAGCAGCCCAAGAAGGGAGGGAGGGCCGATTGAGACCCAGTACTTC. This translates into CASSPRREGGPIETQYF. The V and J genes are TRBV9 and TRBJ2-5, with 7 bases matching TRBD2. The germline V gene encodes CDR1 SGDLS and CDR2 YYNGEE. The CDR3 contains 17 residues. The J segment lost 5 bases and the V segment lost 4 bases, leaving 17 bases of the junction unmatched.

The CDR3 region is CSVEQQGKEYEQYF. CDR3 DNA sequence: TGCAGCGTTGAACAACAGGGGAAAGAGTACGAGCAGTACTTC. The rearrangement links TRBV29-1 to TRBJ2-7, with 7 nucleotides matching TRBD1. Trimming cost V 2 bases and J 4 bases; bases outside gene matches: 8. The CDR3 has 14 residues. The V gene's germline CDR1 is SQVTM and CDR2 ANQGSEA.

The CDR3 protein is CASNPIVVTGTHEQYF. Here the CDR3 DNA reads TGTGCCAGCAACCCAATTGTGGTCACAGGAACGCACGAGCAGTACTTC. This rearrangement joins TRBV7-8 to TRBJ2-7, with D maybe TRBD1 (5 bases). V dropped 7 bases and J dropped 5 bases, with 24 bases sitting between them. The CDR3 runs 16 residues. Germline assignment: CDR1 SGHVS and CDR2 FQNEAQ.

The chain is built from TRBV7-2 and TRBJ1-4, with D unclear. The germline CDR1 and CDR2 sequences are SGHTA and FQGNSA. The V end was cut by 1 base, the J end by 8 bases, with 8 bases between. This CDR3 is 13 amino acids long. The CDR3 coding sequence is TGTGCCAGCAGCTTAGATAACCCCGAAAAACTGTTTTTT. The encoded protein is CASSLDNPEKLFF.

This clone has a handful of counts. The chain is built from TRBV19 and TRBJ2-2; D unresolved. V lost 0 bases to trimming and J lost 5 bases, with 7 bases between them. The length of the CDR3 is 14 residues. Per germline, CDR1 LNHDA and CDR2 SQIVND (reference sequence). CDR3 nucleotides: TGTGCCAGTAGTATAGACAGGCTTACCGGGGAGCTGTTTTTT. It encodes CASSIDRLTGELFF.

The chain carries TRBV10-1 and TRBJ2-1; TRBD1 matches 8 bases. The CDR3 is 14 amino acids. Germline CDR1 WNHNN, CDR2 SYGVQD (reference sequence). The V gene end was trimmed by 4 bases and the J gene end by 6 bases; junction bases not matched to a gene: 5. The CDR3 region has the DNA TGCGCCAGCAGTGGGGACAGGCTGGGCAATGAGCAGTTCTTC. Translating it yields CASSGDRLGNEQFF.

This chain joins TRBV19 and TRBJ1-5; TRBD1 is a possible D gene (5 bases). V dropped 7 bases and J dropped 0 bases, with 13 bases sitting between them. In germline, CDR1 is LNHDA, CDR2 SQIVND (reference sequence). This CDR3 is 15 amino acids long. CDR3 protein: CASTRGSYSNQPQHF. The CDR3 bases are TGTGCCAGTACTCGGGGCAGTTATAGCAATCAGCCCCAGCATTTT.

This chain connects TRBV6-4 to TRBJ2-7; D tentatively reads TRBD1 or TRBD2 (5 bases each). The V end lost 3 bases, the J end lost 8 bases, and 14 bases lay between the germline ends. The CDR3 consists of 13 residues. Per the germline V gene, CDR1 is MRHNA and CDR2 is SNTAGT. The CDR3 reads CASSERTGLQQYF. The CDR3 bases are TGTGCCAGCAGTGAGAGGACGGGGCTCCAGCAGTACTTC.

The gene calls are TRBV14 and TRBJ2-6; D remains unclear. The CDR3 loop spans 13 amino acids. Germline loops: CDR1 SGHDN, CDR2 FVKESK. V was clipped by 4 bases and J by 1 base, with 2 bases between them. In DNA form, the CDR3 reads TGTGCCAGCAGCCCGTCTGGGGCCAACGTCCTGACTTTC. Encoded protein: CASSPSGANVLTF.

For the CDR3, the DNA is TGTGCCAGCAGCTTAATGGCTAGCGGGTCGACAGATACGCAGTATTTT. Translation: CASSLMASGSTDTQYF. This chain uses TRBV11-2 with TRBJ2-3; TRBD2 matches 8 bases. CDR1 and CDR2 from the germline V gene are SGHAT and FQNNGV. The CDR3 spans 16 residues. With V trimmed by 2 bases and J by 3 bases, 7 bases remained unmatched.

This clone has only a few counts. This chain links TRBV9 with TRBJ1-6; D is unresolved. The CDR3 runs 12 residues. Germline CDR1 and CDR2: SGDLS and YYNGEE. Trimming left V 1 base short and J 9 bases short, with 5 bases between. CDR3 DNA: TGTGCCAGCAGCGTAAGCGGTTCACCCCTCCACTTT. Residues: CASSVSGSPLHF.

V usage is TRBV6-6 and J usage is TRBJ2-5; TRBD1 is a possible D gene (7 bases). The CDR3 contains 14 residues. V dropped 9 bases and J dropped 1 base, with 15 bases sitting between them. The germline V gene has CDR1 MNHNY and CDR2 SVGAGI (reference sequence). CDR3 protein: CASSRGALQETQYF. In DNA form, the CDR3 reads TGTGCCAGTTCCAGGGGGGCCCTCCAAGAGACCCAGTACTTC.

A word on this clone: The identical CDR3 is also encoded by other nucleotide sequences in the sample. The gene calls are TRBV2 and TRBJ1-2; 7 nucleotides match TRBD1. Looked up from germline, CDR1 is SNHLY and CDR2 is FYNNEI. This CDR3 region has 13 residues. J gave up 4 bases and V 6 bases, and 5 bases lay outside the gene matches. Written as DNA, the CDR3 is TGTGCCAGCAGCGAGGGGGCAGGCTATGGCTACACCTTC. Its translation: CASSEGAGYGYTF.

CDR3 residues: CASSFSGSSYNEQFF. As DNA, the CDR3 is TGTGCCAGCAGCTTTAGCGGCAGCTCCTACAATGAGCAGTTCTTC. The V gene is TRBV7-2, the J gene TRBJ2-1; D is perhaps TRBD2 (6 bases). The V and J ends lost 3 bases and 0 bases respectively, with 9 bases between them. This CDR3 has 15 residues. Germline V gives CDR1 SGHTA, CDR2 FQGNSA.

The rearrangement joins TRBV5-1 to TRBJ2-2; D may correspond to TRBD1 or TRBD2 (5 bases each). The CDR3 runs to 15 residues. V lost 3 bases and J 0 bases, leaving 9 bases between the germline ends. The V gene's germline CDR1 is SGHRS and CDR2 YFSETQ. DNA of the CDR3: TGCGCCAGCAGCTCCGGGACGCCGAACACCGGGGAGCTGTTTTTT. It codes for CASSSGTPNTGELFF.

The chain links TRBV7-4 to TRBJ2-1, with D possibly being TRBD1 (7 bases). The germline CDR1 and CDR2 sequences are SGHVT and SQSDAQ. The CDR3 is 21 amino acids. V lost 1 base, J lost 8 bases, and 33 bases lay in between. CDR3 nucleotide sequence: TGTGCCAGCAGCTTAGTAGTTACGGCTCTTGCCCCGTGGAGGGGGCTGGATGAGCAGTTCTTC. Amino acids: CASSLVVTALAPWRGLDEQFF.

The chain is built from TRBV10-1 and TRBJ1-4; D ambiguous. This CDR3 is 13 amino acids long. CDR1 is WNHNN and CDR2 is SYGVQD in the germline V gene (reference sequence). Trimming stripped 2 bases from V and 5 bases from J, with 6 bases between. The CDR3 DNA reads TGCGCCAGCAGTGAGGGGTTGAATGAAAAACTGTTTTTT. Protein sequence: CASSEGLNEKLFF.

The chain is built from TRBV5-4 and TRBJ2-6; D tentatively reads TRBD1 or TRBD2 (5 bases each). V lost 4 bases to trimming and J lost 3 bases, with 14 bases between them. CDR3 length: 16 amino acids. The germline V gene has CDR1 SGHNT and CDR2 YYREEE (reference sequence). The CDR3: CASSRDGPDGANVLTF. CDR3 bases: TGTGCCAGCAGCAGGGACGGTCCCGATGGGGCCAACGTCCTGACTTTC.

The gene calls are TRBV25-1 and TRBJ2-7; D perhaps matches TRBD1 (6 bases). Germline-derived CDR1 and CDR2 are MGHDK and SYGVNS. V was cut by 3 bases and J by 0 bases, with 12 bases left in between. The CDR3 has 15 amino acids. CDR3 bases: TGTGCCAGCAGTGAGGTAGGGGGTTTCTCCTACGAGCAGTACTTC. Translation: CASSEVGGFSYEQYF.

The chain joins TRBV4-3 to TRBJ2-5; D is undetermined. Germline V gene lookup returns CDR1 LGHNA and CDR2 YSLEER. The V gene lost 0 bases and the J gene lost 9 bases, with 20 bases spanning the gap. The CDR3 has 16 amino acids. Here the CDR3 reads CASSQDLAELAEPQYF. CDR3 DNA: TGCGCCAGCAGCCAAGATCTTGCCGAACTGGCGGAGCCCCAGTACTTC.

The chain uses TRBV10-3 and TRBJ1-5, with D unresolved. Trimming shortened V by 5 bases and J by 7 bases, and 6 bases separated the two germline ends. The CDR3 is 11 amino acids. Per the germline V gene, CDR1 is ENHRY and CDR2 is SYGVKD. The CDR3 nucleotides read TGTGCCATCAGTCTTGACCAGCCCCAGCATTTT. This gives the protein CAISLDQPQHF.

The V gene is TRBV6-1, the J gene TRBJ1-2, with D tentatively TRBD1 (6 bases). The germline V gene encodes CDR1 MNHNS and CDR2 SASEGT. Trimming removed 3 bases from V and 8 bases from J, with 10 bases in between. The CDR3 is 12 amino acids. The DNA for the CDR3 is TGTGCCAGCAGTGAGAGGGGGTACGGCTACACCTTC. The encoded protein is CASSERGYGYTF.

The chain joins TRBV27 to TRBJ2-2; TRBD1 matches at 12 bases. The CDR3 runs to 15 residues. Germline V gives CDR1 MNHEY, CDR2 SMNVEV (reference sequence). Losses at the gene ends were 8 bases for V and 7 bases for J; bases not matched to a gene: 8. The CDR3, as DNA: TGTGCCAGCGCTACCGGGACAGGGGGCATCGGGGAGCTGTTTTTT. Its protein product is CASATGTGGIGELFF.

The chain joins TRBV9 to TRBJ2-7; 7 nucleotides line up with TRBD2. Trimming removed 7 bases from V and 6 bases from J; junction bases left unmatched: 16. Germline CDR1 is SGDLS and CDR2 is YYNGEE. The CDR3 covers 15 residues. Here the CDR3 reads CASAPSGGGDREQYF. The CDR3 DNA sequence: TGTGCCAGCGCCCCCTCGGGGGGAGGAGACCGCGAGCAGTACTTC.

This chain links TRBV7-9 with TRBJ1-1, with D unresolved. This CDR3 contains 13 residues. V lost 1 base and J lost 3, with 6 bases in between. Germline V gene lookup returns CDR1 SEHNR and CDR2 FQNEAQ (reference sequence). CDR3 DNA: TGTGCCAGCAGCTTAGAAACCCACACTGAAGCTTTCTTT. As protein: CASSLETHTEAFF.

CDR3 DNA: TGTGCCAGCAGCTTAGCTCCCGGGGGTGAGACCCAGTACTTC. Translation gives CASSLAPGGETQYF. The rearrangement links TRBV7-2 to TRBJ2-5, with D possibly matching TRBD2 (6 bases). Trimming removed 0 bases from V and 5 bases from J, with 10 bases in between. From germline, CDR1 is SGHTA and CDR2 FQGNSA. The CDR3 runs to 14 residues. Full variable domain (outside the CDR3, taken from reference TRBV7-2 and TRBJ2-5): GAGVSQSPSNKVTEKGKDVELRCDPISGHTALYWYRQSLGQGLEFLIYFQGNSAPDKSGLPSDRFSAERTGGSVSTLTIQRTQQEDSAVYLCASSLAPGGETQYFGPGTRLLVL.

The chain is built from TRBV10-3 and TRBJ1-1; D is unclear. This CDR3 has 15 residues. V was trimmed by 4 bases and J by 6 bases, leaving 18 bases between them. Per germline, CDR1 ENHRY and CDR2 SYGVKD. The CDR3 is CAISVKLEDGPEAFF. The CDR3 coding sequence is TGTGCCATCAGTGTTAAACTCGAGGACGGCCCTGAAGCTTTCTTT.

The rearrangement links TRBV4-1 to TRBJ1-6; D is undetermined. V was clipped by 1 base and J by 0 bases, with 7 bases between them. Germline loops: CDR1 MGHRA, CDR2 YSYEKL. The CDR3 sequence is 16 residues long. The CDR3 DNA reads TGCGCCAGCAGCCAAGTATTAAGCTCCTATAATTCACCCCTCCACTTT. This sequence encodes CASSQVLSSYNSPLHF.

The chain recombines TRBV7-2 with TRBJ1-2; the D gene is possibly TRBD1 (5 bases). Germline V lookup: CDR1 SGHTA, CDR2 FQGNSA. The germline V and J ends were trimmed by 6 bases and 0 bases, with 11 bases remaining between them. The CDR3 sequence is 14 residues long. The CDR3 is CASRHGGSNYGYTF. The CDR3 nucleotides read TGTGCCAGCAGGCATGGGGGGTCTAACTATGGCTACACCTTC.